The 29 T cell receptor beta chains given below trace back to one sample, sequenced in a study of T cell responses to AZD1222 COVID-19 vaccine. Profiled with immunoSEQ multiplex PCR; TCRdb holds only in-frame clones, not every one. The profile shows 86,000 or so clones, around nine tenths of them singletons. Sequenced material: peripheral blood, taken 28 days after the second AZD1222 dose. These receptors came from an adult who received the AZD1222 COVID-19 vaccine.

This chain connects TRBV11-2 to TRBJ2-1; 7 bases are shared with TRBD1. V lost 4 bases to trimming and J lost 1 base; unmatched junction nucleotides: 4. This CDR3 region has 15 residues. Germline loops: CDR1 SGHAT, CDR2 FQNNGV. For the CDR3, the DNA is TGTGCCAGCAGCTCCGGGACAGAATCCTACAATGAGCAGTTCTTC. This sequence encodes CASSSGTESYNEQFF.

This chain joins TRBV19 and TRBJ1-1; the D gene is possibly TRBD1 (5 bases). This CDR3 has 14 residues. Germline V CDR1 and CDR2: LNHDA, SQIVND (reference sequence). CDR3 in DNA: TGTGTCTCTGCGGGACTCTACATGAACACTGAAGCTTTCTTT. It specifies CVSAGLYMNTEAFF.

This chain uses TRBV6-5 with TRBJ1-4, with TRBD1 identical over 8 bases. With 8 bases clipped from V and 1 base from J, the junction kept 6 bases outside the gene matches. This CDR3 region has 15 residues. The V gene's germline CDR1 is MNHEY and CDR2 SVGAGI. The CDR3 spells CASRRGLVTNEKLFF. The CDR3 region has the DNA TGTGCCAGCCGCAGGGGGCTCGTAACTAATGAAAAACTGTTTTTT.

The V call is TRBV15, the J call TRBJ2-1, with unresolved D. The CDR3 totals 15 residues. Germline V gene sequence: CDR1 LNHNV, CDR2 YYDKDF (reference sequence). With 0 bases removed from V and 0 bases from J, the gap between germline ends came to 6 bases. In nucleotides, the CDR3 is TGTGCCACCAGCAGAGATCGCGGCTCCTACAATGAGCAGTTCTTC. Amino acid sequence: CATSRDRGSYNEQFF.

The CDR3 loop is CATSGDRRFNYGYTF. In DNA, the CDR3 is TGTGCCACCAGCGGGGACAGGCGATTTAACTATGGCTACACCTTC. The rearrangement joins TRBV15 to TRBJ1-2; 8 positions match TRBD1. CDR3 length equals 15 residues. Germline CDR1 reads LNHNV; CDR2 reads YYDKDF (reference sequence). The V and J ends lost 5 bases and 1 base, in that order; junction bases with no gene match: 6.

The sample holds one count of this clone. The J gene is TRBJ1-1, the V gene TRBV30; D not resolved. The CDR3 extends over 12 amino acids. Trimming removed 0 bases at V and 5 bases at J, with 7 bases between. Germline CDR1 is GTSNPN and CDR2 is SVGIG (reference sequence). The CDR3 reads CAWSVRVTEAFF. Here the CDR3 DNA reads TGTGCCTGGAGTGTCCGGGTTACTGAAGCTTTCTTT.

The CDR3 is CASSSVDRASYNEQFF. The CDR3 coding sequence is TGTGCCAGCAGCTCTGTGGACAGGGCCTCCTACAATGAGCAGTTCTTC. This chain connects TRBV7-8 to TRBJ2-1; 8 bases match TRBD1. Trimming at V came to 4 bases and at J to 0 bases, leaving 5 bases not matched to a gene. Germline CDR1 and CDR2: SGHVS and FQNEAQ. The CDR3 runs to 16 residues.

This clone was detected a few times. The sample has other DNA sequences that encode this CDR3 too. This chain joins TRBV6-4 and TRBJ2-3; possible D gene TRBD2, 5 bases. Germline V gives CDR1 MRHNA, CDR2 SNTAGT. Deletions cut 4 bases from V and 1 base from J, with 6 bases between. The CDR3 extends over 13 amino acids. In DNA, the CDR3 is TGTGCCAGCAGTGGGACTGGCACAGATACGCAGTATTTT. Protein: CASSGTGTDTQYF.

V and J are TRBV5-1 and TRBJ2-7; D is uncertain. Looked up from germline, CDR1 is SGHRS and CDR2 is YFSETQ. The CDR3 contains 12 residues. The ends were cut back, 0 bases at V and 5 bases at J, with 6 bases in the middle. CDR3 loop: CASSLVVHEQYF. DNA of the CDR3: TGCGCCAGCAGCTTGGTCGTCCACGAGCAGTACTTC.

The chain has TRBV6-5 and TRBJ1-2, with 8 bases identical to TRBD1. The germline gives CDR1 MNHEY, CDR2 SVGAGI. V shed 7 bases and J 7 bases; nucleotides not matched to a gene: 8. The CDR3 length is 13 residues. The CDR3 sequence: CASNPDRGSGYTF. Here the CDR3 DNA reads TGTGCCAGCAACCCCGACAGGGGCAGTGGCTACACCTTC.

This rearrangement joins TRBV7-2 to TRBJ2-3; 11 nucleotides agree with TRBD2. The CDR3 loop spans 15 amino acids. The V gene's germline CDR1 is SGHTA and CDR2 FQGNSA. V gave up 10 bases and J gave up 6 bases; unmatched junction bases: 12. CDR3 DNA: TGTGCCACTCTACTAGCGGGAGCGACCACGGATACGCAGTATTTT. Encoded protein: CATLLAGATTDTQYF.

The chain is built from TRBV5-1 and TRBJ1-2, with a tentative D call TRBD1 (5 bases). Germline loops: CDR1 SGHRS, CDR2 YFSETQ. V gave up 6 bases and J gave up 6 bases, with 18 bases separating them. The CDR3 sequence is 14 residues long. CDR3 sequence: CASISRGPFDGYTF. CDR3 sequence (DNA): TGCGCCAGCATTTCTAGGGGACCCTTTGATGGCTACACCTTC.

This chain links TRBV6-5 with TRBJ2-3; possible D gene TRBD2, 5 bases. V gave up 8 bases and J gave up 0 bases, with 15 bases separating them. CDR1 and CDR2 (germline): MNHEY, SVGAGI. This CDR3 is 15 amino acids long. DNA for the CDR3: TGTGCCAGCCTACACGGCCGGACTAGCACAGATACGCAGTATTTT. Encoded protein: CASLHGRTSTDTQYF.

The V and J genes are TRBV4-2 and TRBJ2-1; 10 bases agree with TRBD2. Germline V gene sequence: CDR1 LGHNA, CDR2 YNFKEQ. The V segment lost 5 bases and the J segment 5 bases; nucleotides outside the gene matches: 9. This CDR3 has 16 amino acids. CDR3 DNA sequence: TGTGCCAGCAGCAAACCTAGCGGGAGTGGGCACAATGAGCAGTTCTTC. Amino acid sequence: CASSKPSGSGHNEQFF.

This clone was detected only once. In nucleotides, the CDR3 is TGTGCCAGCAGTAGCAGCCGCAATCAGCCCCAGCATTTT. This codes for CASSSSRNQPQHF. The J gene is TRBJ1-5, the V gene TRBV7-2, with no clear D. Deletions cut 6 bases from V and 2 bases from J, with 8 bases between. CDR1 and CDR2 (germline): SGHTA, FQGNSA. This CDR3 has 13 amino acids.

V gene TRBV28 combines with J gene TRBJ2-1; D assignment may be TRBD1 or TRBD2 (5 bases each). The CDR3 is 15 residues long. Trimming removed 2 bases at V and 6 bases at J, with 14 bases between. In germline, CDR1 is MDHEN, CDR2 SYDVKM. In DNA, the CDR3 is TGTGCCAGCAGTTTAGCCGGGACGGCCGCCAATGAGCAGTTCTTC. It codes for CASSLAGTAANEQFF.

The rearrangement links TRBV4-1 to TRBJ2-7, with TRBD2 as a possible D gene (5 bases). Germline V gene lookup returns CDR1 MGHRA and CDR2 YSYEKL. This CDR3 region has 16 residues. Trimming left V 1 base short and J 0 bases short, with 13 bases between. CDR3 residues: CASSQGADYSSYEQYF. CDR3 DNA sequence: TGCGCCAGCAGCCAAGGGGCCGACTACAGCTCCTACGAGCAGTACTTC.

The V gene is TRBV21-1, the J gene TRBJ2-3; TRBD1 is taken as the D call from the table, unchecked against the DNA. TRBV21-1 represents a pseudogene. This CDR3 comprises 16 residues. The CDR3 here is CASSGRRGILTDTQYF. CDR3 coding DNA: TGTGCCAGCAGCGGCCGTAGGGGGATCCTCACAGATACGCAGTATTTT.

The chain has TRBV6-5 and TRBJ1-1; 10 nucleotides align to TRBD1. V lost 7 bases and J lost 0; bases outside the gene matches: 5. This CDR3 comprises 15 residues. Germline lookup yields CDR1 MNHEY and CDR2 SVGAGI. The CDR3 region is CASNRDRGVNTEAFF. The CDR3 coding sequence is TGTGCCAGCAACCGGGACAGGGGAGTGAACACTGAAGCTTTCTTT.

This clone turned up a few times. The chain carries TRBV28 and TRBJ1-6; 8 nucleotides match TRBD1. V gave up 1 base and J gave up 11 bases; unmatched junction bases: 16. Germline CDR1 MDHEN, CDR2 SYDVKM. This CDR3 spans 18 amino acids. CDR3 DNA: TGTGCCAGCAGTTTATTACACCAGGGGGACAGGTTTAGGCCACCCCTCCACTTT. Its protein is CASSLLHQGDRFRPPLHF.

The CDR3 here is CASSSDRSSGNTIYF. The CDR3 DNA reads as TGCGCCAGCAGTTCGGACAGGAGCTCTGGAAACACCATATATTTT. The chain couples TRBV5-1 to TRBJ1-3; 7 bases are a match to TRBD1. The CDR3 runs to 15 residues. Trimming took 5 bases from V and 0 from J; bases not matched to a gene: 5. Germline V gene sequence: CDR1 SGHRS, CDR2 YFSETQ.

The gene calls are TRBV9 and TRBJ1-1; no clear D gene. CDR1 and CDR2 from the germline V gene are SGDLS and YYNGEE. The CDR3 loop spans 14 amino acids. V gave up 1 base and J gave up 5 bases, with 12 bases separating them. The CDR3, as DNA: TGTGCCAGCAGCGTAAGACCCTTTTGGACTGAAGCTTTCTTT. Its translation: CASSVRPFWTEAFF.

The rearrangement uses TRBV5-1 and TRBJ2-5; 14 positions match TRBD2. After removal of 0 bases from V and 1 base from J, the junction contained 5 bases not matched to a gene. This CDR3 is 18 amino acids long. In germline, CDR1 is SGHRS, CDR2 YFSETQ. The CDR3 DNA reads as TGCGCCAGCAGCTTGGAAGGACTAGCGGGAGGCTTCCAAGAGACCCAGTACTTC. Encoded protein: CASSLEGLAGGFQETQYF. Complete variable domain (other parts from reference TRBV5-1 and TRBJ2-5): KAGVTQTPRYLIKTRGQQVTLSCSPISGHRSVSWYQQTPGQGLQFLFEYFSETQRNKGNFPGRFSGRQFSNSRSEMNVSTLELGDSALYLCASSLEGLAGGFQETQYFGPGTRLLVL.

The V call is TRBV10-1, the J call TRBJ2-1; 9 bases match TRBD1. V trimming: 5 bases; J trimming: 6 bases; junction bases outside the gene matches: 8. The CDR3 spans 15 residues. Germline CDR1 is WNHNN and CDR2 is SYGVQD (reference sequence). The CDR3 reads CASSPGTGLGNEQFF. The CDR3, as DNA: TGCGCCAGCAGTCCCGGGACAGGGTTGGGCAATGAGCAGTTCTTC.

This clone was observed a single time. The chain recombines TRBV5-1 with TRBJ2-7; D call uncertain. The V and J ends lost 0 bases and 0 bases respectively, with 10 bases between them. The CDR3 runs 15 residues. CDR1 SGHRS and CDR2 YFSETQ come from the germline V gene. CDR3 sequence reads: CASSLGGQPSYEQYF. CDR3 bases: TGCGCCAGCAGCTTGGGGGGTCAGCCCTCCTACGAGCAGTACTTC.

This sequence joins TRBV7-2 and TRBJ1-2, with D uncertain. Deletions cut 5 bases from V and 2 bases from J, with 12 bases between. Germline V gives CDR1 SGHTA, CDR2 FQGNSA. The CDR3 length is 14 residues. The CDR3 nucleotides read TGTGCCAGCAGCCCCCCGGGCAGAAACTATGGCTACACCTTC. Residues: CASSPPGRNYGYTF.

CDR3 protein: CASSLTGQATEAFF. CDR3 in DNA: TGCGCCAGCAGCTTGACAGGGCAGGCAACTGAAGCTTTCTTT. The gene calls are TRBV5-1 and TRBJ1-1; perhaps TRBD1 as D (6 bases). From germline, CDR1 is SGHRS and CDR2 YFSETQ. Trimming removed 1 base at V and 5 bases at J, with 12 bases between. The CDR3 is 14 residues long.

A few counts support this clone. The genes are TRBV2 and TRBJ2-7, with TRBD1 matching over 9 bases. The germline gives CDR1 SNHLY, CDR2 FYNNEI. Unmatched junction bases numbered 1, after V lost 6 bases and J lost 1 base. CDR3 length: 13 amino acids. DNA of the CDR3: TGTGCCAGCAGGACAGGGGGGTCCTACGAGCAGTACTTC. Translation gives CASRTGGSYEQYF.

This chain links TRBV5-5 with TRBJ1-5; no clear D gene. V lost 0 bases to trimming and J lost 2 bases, with 9 bases between them. The V gene's germline CDR1 is SGHKS and CDR2 YYEKEE (reference sequence). The CDR3 loop spans 15 amino acids. The CDR3 bases are TGTGCCAGCAGCTTGGTCCCCCAAGGCAATCAGCCCCAGCATTTT. It translates to CASSLVPQGNQPQHF.